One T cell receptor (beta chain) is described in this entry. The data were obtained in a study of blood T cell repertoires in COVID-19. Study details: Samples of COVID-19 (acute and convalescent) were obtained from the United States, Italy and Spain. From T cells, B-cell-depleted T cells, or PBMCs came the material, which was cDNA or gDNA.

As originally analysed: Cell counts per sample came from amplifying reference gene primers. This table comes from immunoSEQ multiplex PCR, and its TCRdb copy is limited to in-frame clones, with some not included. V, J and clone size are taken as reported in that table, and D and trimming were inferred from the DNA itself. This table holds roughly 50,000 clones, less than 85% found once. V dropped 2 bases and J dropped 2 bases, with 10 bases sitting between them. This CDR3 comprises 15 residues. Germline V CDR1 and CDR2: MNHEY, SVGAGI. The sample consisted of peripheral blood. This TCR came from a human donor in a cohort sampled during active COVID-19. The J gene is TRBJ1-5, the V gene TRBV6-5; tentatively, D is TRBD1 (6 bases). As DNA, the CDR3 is TGTGCCAGCAGTTACATCGGACAGCGCAATCAGCCCCAGCATTTT. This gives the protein CASSYIGQRNQPQHF.